One sample yielded the 9 T cell receptor beta chains listed below, sequenced in a study of T cell changes during pregnancy in multiple sclerosis. Measured with immunoSEQ multiplex PCR; TCRdb has only the in-frame clones, and not every one. This table holds 50,000 or so clones, roughly 92% found once. The source material was CD4+ T cells from peripheral blood mononuclear cells, sampled in the third trimester of pregnancy. The receptor source for this set is a female donor with multiple sclerosis, enrolled in a pregnancy study.

The CDR3 nucleotides read TGTGCCATCAGTGGGACAGCCATGAACACTGAAGCTTTCTTT. This gives the protein CAISGTAMNTEAFF. This chain uses TRBV10-3 with TRBJ1-1, with D possibly being TRBD1 (6 bases). Trimming shortened V by 4 bases and J by 0 bases, and 9 bases separated the two germline ends. Germline V CDR1 and CDR2: ENHRY, SYGVKD. The CDR3 covers 14 residues.

The chain combines TRBV18 with TRBJ2-1; 8 bases agree with TRBD1. The CDR3 is made up of 18 amino acids. V lost 2 bases to trimming and J lost 0 bases; unmatched junction nucleotides: 9. CDR1 KGHSH and CDR2 LQKENI come from the germline V gene. The CDR3 bases are TGTGCCAGCTCACCATCTTTACCGGGACAGGTCTCCTACAATGAGCAGTTCTTC. Protein sequence: CASSPSLPGQVSYNEQFF.

The gene calls are TRBV2 and TRBJ1-2; D is uncertain. Per the germline V gene, CDR1 is SNHLY and CDR2 is FYNNEI. The V gene lost 0 bases and the J gene lost 4 bases, with 9 bases spanning the gap. The CDR3 runs 14 residues. CDR3 amino acids: CASSEASRLYGYTF. The CDR3 DNA is TGTGCCAGCAGTGAAGCGAGCAGGCTCTATGGCTACACCTTC.

The V call is TRBV11-1, the J call TRBJ2-7; possibly TRBD1 for D (6 bases). This CDR3 is 14 amino acids long. With 4 bases removed from V and 6 bases from J, the gap between germline ends came to 16 bases. Germline V lookup: CDR1 SGHAT, CDR2 FQDESV (reference sequence). CDR3 protein: CASSSHRGQREQYF. In DNA form, the CDR3 reads TGTGCCAGCAGCTCCCATCGGGGACAACGCGAGCAGTACTTC.

The gene calls are TRBV27 and TRBJ1-1; 7 bases are a match to TRBD1. The germline V gene has CDR1 MNHEY and CDR2 SMNVEV (reference sequence). The CDR3 is 14 residues long. Unmatched junction bases numbered 1, after V lost 3 bases and J lost 0 bases. This CDR3 is CASSFTGVNTEAFF. The CDR3 nucleotides read TGTGCCAGCAGTTTCACAGGGGTGAACACTGAAGCTTTCTTT.

The rearrangement uses TRBV19 and TRBJ1-5; 8 bases agree with TRBD1. The length of the CDR3 is 14 residues. Germline-derived CDR1 and CDR2 are LNHDA and SQIVND (reference sequence). Trimming removed 1 base from V and 7 bases from J; junction bases left unmatched: 3. Here the CDR3 DNA reads TGTGCCAGTAGTATAGCAGGGGGCGGACAGCCCCAGCATTTT. Encoded protein: CASSIAGGGQPQHF.

V usage is TRBV6-1 and J usage is TRBJ1-1; 7 bases fit TRBD1. Germline V lookup: CDR1 MNHNS, CDR2 SASEGT. This CDR3 is 13 amino acids long. The V and J ends lost 4 bases and 4 bases, in that order; junction bases with no gene match: 3. CDR3 residues: CASSVNRGTEAFF. Here the CDR3 DNA reads TGTGCCAGCAGTGTCAACAGGGGCACTGAAGCTTTCTTT.

V gene TRBV2 combines with J gene TRBJ1-1; no clear D. The ends were cut back, 6 bases at V and 8 bases at J, with 13 bases in the middle. This CDR3 spans 12 amino acids. CDR1 is SNHLY and CDR2 is FYNNEI in the germline V gene. CDR3 region: CASRAEVVEAFF. The CDR3 bases are TGTGCCAGCAGAGCTGAGGTGGTAGAAGCTTTCTTT.

This clone has a single count. This chain connects TRBV30 to TRBJ1-3; D is ambiguous. CDR3 size: 13 residues. V was clipped by 2 bases and J by 3 bases, with 8 bases between them. Germline assignment: CDR1 GTSNPN and CDR2 SVGIG (reference sequence). The CDR3 region is CAWSPRDGNTIYF. The CDR3 DNA reads TGTGCCTGGAGTCCCCGGGATGGAAACACCATATATTTT.